This T cell receptor beta chain was profiled in a study of T cells in Graves' hyperthyroidism and ophthalmopathy. Researchers amplified the TCR beta CDR3 regions from RNA transcripts. A first-round RT-PCR of the TCR CDR3 used the HTBI primer set. Each CDR3 protein is one row after TCRdb ran MiXCR on the multiplex PCR reads. The sample includes more than 300,000 distinct CDR3 sequences, roughly 15% seen only once; the top ten take 30% to 40%. Overall study findings and caveats: Ophthalmopathy and stable hyperthyroidism were separated by a 13 V-J model. Expanded thyroid clonotypes (above 0.001) were mostly also found in blood.

This clonotype was detected many times. Its antigen is unidentified. Unmatched junction bases numbered 9, after V lost 5 bases and J lost 6 bases. The CDR3 has 14 amino acids. Fresh 10 ml peripheral blood yielded PBMCs. Sequenced input: blood. This clonotype originated in a woman in her twenties or thirties with Graves' hyperthyroidism that later progressed to Graves' ophthalmopathy. The J gene is TRBJ1-1, the V gene TRBV12-3 or TRBV12-4; TRBD1 matches 7 bases. The CDR3 bases are TGTGCCAGCAGTCTTCAGGGGGGTGCGGCTGAAGCTTTCTTT. This translates into CASSLQGGAAEAFF.